Following are 26 T cell receptor beta chains from one sample sequenced in a study of cytomegalovirus exposure and HLA in healthy donors. PCR primers comprised 60 Vbeta and 13 Jbeta primers. TCRdb's copy holds only in-frame clones and misses some; the assay was immunoSEQ multiplex PCR. This sample has tens of thousands of clones, with approximately 61% found just once. Specimen: PBMCs. The origin of the receptors is a woman aged 50 to 65 in good health and CMV-seropositive.

The chain employs TRBV14 and TRBJ2-1; 8 bases are a match to TRBD2. Germline V gene sequence: CDR1 SGHDN, CDR2 FVKESK. This CDR3 contains 12 residues. Trimming at V came to 5 bases and at J to 7 bases, leaving 1 base not matched to a gene. Here the CDR3 reads CASSSGGNEQFF. The CDR3 nucleotides are TGTGCCAGCAGCTCGGGGGGGAATGAGCAGTTCTTC.

This clone was seen only a few times. V usage is TRBV19 and J usage is TRBJ2-2; 10 bases align to TRBD1. The germline CDR1 and CDR2 sequences are LNHDA and SQIVND (reference sequence). Unmatched junction bases numbered 4, after V lost 3 bases and J lost 3 bases. The CDR3 sequence is 16 residues long. CDR3 nucleotides: TGTGCCAGTAGTATCACGACAGGGGGCTACACCGGGGAGCTGTTTTTT. Its protein product is CASSITTGGYTGELFF.

This clone was seen only a few times. This chain uses TRBV28 with TRBJ2-3, with 9 nucleotides matching TRBD1. CDR3 length: 15 residues. Germline V lookup: CDR1 MDHEN, CDR2 SYDVKM. With V trimmed by 9 bases and J by 6 bases, 13 bases remained unmatched. The CDR3, as DNA: TGTGCCAGTCGTCCCGGGACAGGGCATAAGGATACGCAGTATTTT. It yields the protein CASRPGTGHKDTQYF.

This chain joins TRBV5-5 and TRBJ1-5, with D possibly TRBD1 on 5 matching bases. The germline V gene encodes CDR1 SGHKS and CDR2 YYEKEE (reference sequence). Trimming shortened V by 3 bases and J by 0 bases, and 10 bases separated the two germline ends. This CDR3 region has 15 residues. The CDR3 nucleotides read TGTGCCAGCAGCTCGAGTCAGGGTAGCAATCAGCCCCAGCATTTT. It yields the protein CASSSSQGSNQPQHF.

V is TRBV6-6 and J is TRBJ1-1; D gene uncertain. The V end lost 2 bases, the J end lost 1 base, and 8 bases lay between the germline ends. Germline V gene lookup returns CDR1 MNHNY and CDR2 SVGAGI (reference sequence). This CDR3 region has 14 residues. The CDR3 region has the DNA TGTGCCAGCAGTTACGTTTCAGGGAACACTGAAGCTTTCTTT. This sequence encodes CASSYVSGNTEAFF.

This clone occurred a few times. The chain combines TRBV29-1 with TRBJ2-5; possibly TRBD1 for D (6 bases). Germline V gives CDR1 SQVTM, CDR2 ANQGSEA. Trimming stripped 7 bases from V and 5 bases from J, with 14 bases between. The CDR3 is 12 amino acids. The CDR3 reads CSGSRGRETQYF. The CDR3 DNA reads TGCAGCGGGTCCAGGGGCCGGGAGACCCAGTACTTC.

The chain recombines TRBV6-4 with TRBJ2-2, with TRBD1 matching over 8 bases. The CDR3 loop spans 15 amino acids. Germline CDR1 reads MRHNA; CDR2 reads SNTAGT. The junction had 5 bases not matched to a gene; V was cut back by 5 bases and J by 3 bases. DNA for the CDR3: TGTGCCAGCAGTCCCGGACAGGGCTACACCGGGGAGCTGTTTTTT. Protein sequence: CASSPGQGYTGELFF.

The chain recombines TRBV11-2 with TRBJ2-3; TRBD2 agrees at 10 bases. The J segment lost 12 bases and the V segment lost 1 base, leaving 10 bases of the junction unmatched. The germline gives CDR1 SGHAT, CDR2 FQNNGV. The CDR3 runs 15 residues. The CDR3: CASSLGLAGDPLQYF. CDR3 in DNA: TGTGCCAGCAGCTTAGGTCTAGCGGGGGACCCCCTCCAGTATTTT.

The chain uses TRBV5-1 and TRBJ1-4; 7 bases line up with TRBD1. CDR1 SGHRS and CDR2 YFSETQ come from the germline V gene. After removal of 0 bases from V and 4 bases from J, the junction contained 0 bases not matched to a gene. The CDR3 length is 14 residues. CDR3 sequence (DNA): TGCGCCAGCAGCTTGGACAGGGGTAATGAAAAACTGTTTTTT. Protein sequence: CASSLDRGNEKLFF.

This clone showed up just a few times. V and J are TRBV10-2 and TRBJ1-4, with D unclear. The CDR3 consists of 14 residues. Trimming left V 3 bases short and J 11 bases short, with 16 bases between. Per the germline V gene, CDR1 is WSHSY and CDR2 is SAAADI. The CDR3, as DNA: TGCGCCAGCAGTGACTCAGGAGGTTGGGAGAAACTGTTTTTT. It translates to CASSDSGGWEKLFF.

Turning to this clone: Other DNA variants within this sample encode the same CDR3. The gene calls are TRBV11-1 and TRBJ1-2; TRBD1 matches 9 bases. Germline V gene sequence: CDR1 SGHAT, CDR2 FQDESV (reference sequence). The CDR3 is made up of 14 amino acids. The J segment lost 1 base and the V segment lost 4 bases, leaving 1 base of the junction unmatched. The chain's CDR3 is CASSWGQGNYGYTF. The CDR3, as DNA: TGTGCCAGCAGCTGGGGACAGGGTAACTATGGCTACACCTTC.

V gene TRBV2 combines with J gene TRBJ2-1; no reliable D call. V was clipped by 3 bases and J by 10 bases, with 10 bases between them. The germline V gene encodes CDR1 SNHLY and CDR2 FYNNEI. The CDR3 loop spans 12 amino acids. CDR3 bases: TGTGCCAGCAGTGACGACTCCCAGGAGCAGTTCTTC. It encodes CASSDDSQEQFF.

V gene TRBV15 combines with J gene TRBJ1-2; unclear D gene. Trimming left V 1 base short and J 2 bases short, with 11 bases between. Germline V gene data show CDR1 as LNHNV and CDR2 as YYDKDF (reference sequence). This CDR3 is 15 amino acids long. The CDR3 DNA is TGTGCCACCAGCAGAGTCGAGGGTGGGAACTATGGCTACACCTTC. Amino acids: CATSRVEGGNYGYTF.

The rearrangement joins TRBV5-1 to TRBJ2-7, with 8 bases aligning to TRBD1. The germline V gene has CDR1 SGHRS and CDR2 YFSETQ. After removal of 5 bases from V and 4 bases from J, the junction contained 8 bases not matched to a gene. The CDR3 runs to 14 residues. The CDR3 nucleotides read TGCGCCAGCAGATGCGGACAGGGAAAATACGAGCAGTACGTC. Translation gives CASRCGQGKYEQYV.

The chain uses TRBV9 and TRBJ2-3, with D tentatively TRBD2 (5 bases). V lost 0 bases to trimming and J lost 1 base, with 6 bases between them. From germline, CDR1 is SGDLS and CDR2 YYNGEE. The CDR3 length is 14 residues. The CDR3 DNA follows: TGTGCCAGCAGCGTAGGAGGGCGCACAGATACGCAGTATTTT. Its protein product is CASSVGGRTDTQYF.

The rearrangement joins TRBV28 to TRBJ1-5, with D possibly TRBD1 on 6 matching bases. Germline values: CDR1 MDHEN, CDR2 SYDVKM. CDR3 length: 16 residues. Trimming removed 2 bases at V and 1 base at J, with 12 bases between. The CDR3 nucleotides read TGTGCCAGCAGTTTAACCACAGGGACGAGCAATCAGCCCCAGCATTTT. Its translation: CASSLTTGTSNQPQHF.

This chain connects TRBV14 to TRBJ1-1, with TRBD1 matching over 7 bases. Germline V gene sequence: CDR1 SGHDN, CDR2 FVKESK. The V gene end was trimmed by 1 base and the J gene end by 0 bases; junction bases not matched to a gene: 8. The CDR3 is 17 amino acids. The CDR3 loop is CASSQAIGTALNTEAFF. In DNA, the CDR3 is TGTGCCAGCAGCCAAGCCATTGGGACAGCATTGAACACTGAAGCTTTCTTT.

This clone has more than one count but fewer than ten. The gene calls are TRBV5-1 and TRBJ2-2, with 7 bases fitting TRBD1. V dropped 4 bases and J dropped 6; count of bases not matched to a gene: 0. Germline CDR1 and CDR2: SGHRS and YFSETQ. CDR3 length: 12 amino acids. This CDR3 reads CASSQGAGELFF. CDR3 coding DNA: TGCGCCAGCAGCCAGGGGGCCGGGGAGCTGTTTTTT.

The chain has TRBV11-2 and TRBJ1-5; D might be TRBD1 (6 bases). Germline V gene data show CDR1 as SGHAT and CDR2 as FQNNGV. Trimming took 5 bases from V and 7 from J, leaving 12 bases between them. This CDR3 has 13 amino acids. CDR3 nucleotide sequence: TGTGCCAGCAGCGTACAGGGTGGGCAGCCCCAGCATTTT. Its translation is CASSVQGGQPQHF.

In this sample, this clone turned up a few times. The DNA for the CDR3 is TGTGCCAGCAGTCTTAACCAGGGAGGTGGCTACACCTTC. Its protein product is CASSLNQGGGYTF. The chain couples TRBV25-1 to TRBJ1-2; a weak D match, TRBD1 (5 bases). V was pared by 5 bases and J by 7 bases, with 14 bases between. CDR1 and CDR2 (germline): MGHDK, SYGVNS. This CDR3 has 13 residues.

V usage is TRBV4-1 and J usage is TRBJ1-1; 8 nucleotides match TRBD1. The J segment lost 3 bases and the V segment lost 2 bases, leaving 5 bases of the junction unmatched. Looked up from germline, CDR1 is MGHRA and CDR2 is YSYEKL. The CDR3 runs 15 residues. CDR3 residues: CASSQNRDRYTEAFF. In DNA form, the CDR3 reads TGCGCCAGCAGCCAAAATCGGGACAGGTACACTGAAGCTTTCTTT.

This clone appeared once. The rearrangement joins TRBV30 to TRBJ1-4, with 7 positions matching TRBD1. With V trimmed by 4 bases and J by 6 bases, 5 bases remained unmatched. This CDR3 has 13 residues. Germline CDR1 is GTSNPN and CDR2 is SVGIG (reference sequence). Here the CDR3 DNA reads TGTGCCTGGACTATTGACAGGGATGAAAAACTGTTTTTT. Its translation: CAWTIDRDEKLFF.

The V gene is TRBV28, the J gene TRBJ2-5; 10 nucleotides align to TRBD1. CDR3 length equals 14 residues. The germline gives CDR1 MDHEN, CDR2 SYDVKM. The V gene end was trimmed by 5 bases and the J gene end by 9 bases; junction bases not matched to a gene: 9. The CDR3 loop is CASSRTGGGYAQYF. The CDR3 DNA reads as TGTGCCAGCAGTCGGACAGGGGGAGGATATGCCCAGTACTTC.

V and J are TRBV29-1 and TRBJ1-4; D not certain. V was trimmed by 3 bases and J by 4 bases, leaving 6 bases between them. The CDR3 loop spans 12 amino acids. Germline CDR1 and CDR2: SQVTM and ANQGSEA. The CDR3 region has the DNA TGCAGCGTTGACAGAAATAATGAAAAACTGTTTTTT. Its translation: CSVDRNNEKLFF.

The J gene is TRBJ2-2, the V gene TRBV9; D gene uncertain. The germline CDR1 and CDR2 sequences are SGDLS and YYNGEE. Deletions cut 0 bases from V and 6 bases from J, with 6 bases between. The CDR3 has 13 residues. This chain's CDR3 is CASSVVTSGELFF. The CDR3 DNA reads as TGTGCCAGCAGCGTAGTGACTTCCGGGGAGCTGTTTTTT.

V usage is TRBV7-6 and J usage is TRBJ1-1; 8 bases map to TRBD1. The CDR3 spans 17 residues. V shed 0 bases, J shed 0 bases, and the junction held 6 bases outside the gene matches. CDR1 SGHVS and CDR2 FNYEAQ come from the germline V gene. Here the CDR3 reads CASSLARRTGMNTEAFF. CDR3 bases: TGTGCCAGCAGCTTAGCGCGAAGGACAGGGATGAACACTGAAGCTTTCTTT.